The T cell receptor (beta chain) described here comes from a study of blood T cells in healthy people across ages. The CDR3 covers 15 residues. CDR1 is LGHDT, CDR2 YNNKEL, per germline (reference sequence). V was pared by 3 bases and J by 4 bases, with 15 bases between. Notes on the study in general: What prevented conclusive comparison of naive and antigen-experienced cells was that PBMCs were unsorted.

Sample-barcoded 5' priming and a J-beta primer mix drove a second PCR of about 6 to 11 cycles. Every sample produced at least 2.5 million CDR3-containing paired-end reads. TCRdb re-called the 5' RACE reads with MiXCR, one entry per CDR3 protein. The data contain more than 550,000 distinct CDR3 sequences, roughly 20% of them singletons. This clonotype was seen many times. Its antigen is unknown. The J gene is TRBJ1-2, the V gene TRBV3-1, with D perhaps matching TRBD1 (6 bases). Input material: blood. This TCR came from a man in his 70s in good health. The CDR3 reads CASSQSRGGGYGYTF. For the CDR3, the DNA is TGTGCCAGCAGCCAGAGCAGGGGTGGTGGCTATGGCTACACCTTC.